The T cell receptor beta chain described here comes from a study of T cells in Graves' hyperthyroidism and ophthalmopathy. The hyperthyroidism patients had all been newly diagnosed, and their disease duration was under 2 months. Their ages ranged from 18 to 65 years. Not enrolled were patients with uncontrolled infection, other autoimmune disease, pregnancy or lactation. This clonotype was counted a few times. The antigen remains undetermined. Amplification targeted TCR beta CDR3 regions from RNA transcripts. RT-PCR in the first round (using the HTBI primer set) targeted the TCR CDR3. A single record per CDR3 protein comes from TCRdb applying MiXCR to the multiplex PCR reads. The sample shows fewer than 750,000 distinct CDR3 sequences, around 46% of them seen only once. Study results and caveats: Ophthalmopathy, as predicted by the model, came a median approximately 5.9 months after the prediction. Among clonotypes expanded in thyroid above 0.001, most were also found in blood.

The sequencing sample was made of peripheral blood or thyroid tissue (not recorded which). The clonotype comes from a woman aged 18-29 years with Graves' hyperthyroidism.

The CDR3 region has the DNA TGTGCCTGGGGCCAGGGCACAACTGGAAACACCATATATTTT. It is translated as CAWGQGTTGNTIYF. V and J are TRBV30 and TRBJ1-3, with D possibly TRBD1 on 5 matching bases. This CDR3 has 14 amino acids. V was shortened by 5 bases and J by 2 bases, with 13 bases between the two germline ends. The germline CDR1 and CDR2 sequences are GTSNPN and SVGIG (reference sequence).